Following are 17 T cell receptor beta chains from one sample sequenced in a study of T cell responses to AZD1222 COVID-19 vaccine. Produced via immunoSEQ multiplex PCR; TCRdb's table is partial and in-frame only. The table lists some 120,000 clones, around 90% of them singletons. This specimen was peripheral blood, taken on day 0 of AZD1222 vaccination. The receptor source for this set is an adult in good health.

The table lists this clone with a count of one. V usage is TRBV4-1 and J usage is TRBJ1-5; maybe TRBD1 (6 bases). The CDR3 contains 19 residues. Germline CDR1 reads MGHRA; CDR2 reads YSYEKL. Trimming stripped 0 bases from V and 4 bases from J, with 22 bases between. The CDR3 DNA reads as TGCGCCAGCAGCCAAGACCCTGCTCGCGGGCGCACAGGGAATCAGCCCCAGCATTTT. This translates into CASSQDPARGRTGNQPQHF.

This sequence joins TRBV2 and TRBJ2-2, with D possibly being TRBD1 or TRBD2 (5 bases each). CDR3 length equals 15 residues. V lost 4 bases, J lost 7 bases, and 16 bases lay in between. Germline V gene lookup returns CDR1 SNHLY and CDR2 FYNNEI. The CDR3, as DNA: TGTGCCAGCAGTGGTCGGGGCCAGGGATTCGGGGAGCTGTTTTTT. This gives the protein CASSGRGQGFGELFF.

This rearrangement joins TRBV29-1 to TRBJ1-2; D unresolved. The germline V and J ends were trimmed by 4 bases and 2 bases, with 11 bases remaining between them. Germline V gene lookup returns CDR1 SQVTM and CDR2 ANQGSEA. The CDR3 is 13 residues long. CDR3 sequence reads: CSVGKAMNYGYTF. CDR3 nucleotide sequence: TGCAGCGTTGGAAAGGCAATGAACTATGGCTACACCTTC.

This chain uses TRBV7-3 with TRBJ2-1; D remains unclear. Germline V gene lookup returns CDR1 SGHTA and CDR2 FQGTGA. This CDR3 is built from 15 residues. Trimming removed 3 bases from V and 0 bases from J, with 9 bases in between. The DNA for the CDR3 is TGTGCCAGCAGCTTCGCCCTGAGCTCCTACAATGAGCAGTTCTTC. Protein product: CASSFALSSYNEQFF. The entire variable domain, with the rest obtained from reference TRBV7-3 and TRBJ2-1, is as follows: GAGVSQTPSNKVTEKGKYVELRCDPISGHTALYWYRQSLGQGPEFLIYFQGTGAADDSGLPNDRFFAVRPEGSVSTLKIQRTERGDSAVYLCASSFALSSYNEQFFGPGTRLTVL.

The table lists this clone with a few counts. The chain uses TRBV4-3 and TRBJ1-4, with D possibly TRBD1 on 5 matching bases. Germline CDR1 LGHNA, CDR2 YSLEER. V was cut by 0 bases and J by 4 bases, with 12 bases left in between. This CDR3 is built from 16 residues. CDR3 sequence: CASSQDRGRYNEKLFF. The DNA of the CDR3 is TGCGCCAGCAGCCAAGATAGGGGACGATATAATGAAAAACTGTTTTTT.

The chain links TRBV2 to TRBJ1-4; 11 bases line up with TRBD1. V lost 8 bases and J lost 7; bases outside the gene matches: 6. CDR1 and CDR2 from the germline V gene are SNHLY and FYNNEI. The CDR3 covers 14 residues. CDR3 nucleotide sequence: TGTGCCAGCGGAGGAGGGACAGGGGGTGAAAAACTGTTTTTT. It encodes CASGGGTGGEKLFF.

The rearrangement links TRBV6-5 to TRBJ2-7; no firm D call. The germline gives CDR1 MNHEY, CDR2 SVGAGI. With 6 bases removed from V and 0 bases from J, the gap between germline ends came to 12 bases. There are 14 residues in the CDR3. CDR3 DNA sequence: TGTGCCAGCAGCACTGACCCTAGCTCCTACGAGCAGTACTTC. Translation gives CASSTDPSSYEQYF.

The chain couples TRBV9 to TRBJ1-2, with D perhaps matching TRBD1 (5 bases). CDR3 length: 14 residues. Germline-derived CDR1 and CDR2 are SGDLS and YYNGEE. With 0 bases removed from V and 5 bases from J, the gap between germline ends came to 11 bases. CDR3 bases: TGTGCCAGCAGCGTAGATGGGGCGTTATATGGCTACACCTTC. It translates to CASSVDGALYGYTF.

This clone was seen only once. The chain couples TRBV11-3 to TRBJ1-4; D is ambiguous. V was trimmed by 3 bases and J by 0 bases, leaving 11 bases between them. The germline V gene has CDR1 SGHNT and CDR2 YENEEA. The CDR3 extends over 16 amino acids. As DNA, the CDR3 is TGTGCCAGCAGCTTTTCCTACGGAACAACTAATGAAAAACTGTTTTTT. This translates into CASSFSYGTTNEKLFF.

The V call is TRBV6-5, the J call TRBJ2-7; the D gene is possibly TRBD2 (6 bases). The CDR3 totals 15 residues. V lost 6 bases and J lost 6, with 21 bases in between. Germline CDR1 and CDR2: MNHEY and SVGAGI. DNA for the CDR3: TGTGCCAGCAGCCCGGGACTGACCTTTAGGGGCGAGCAGTACTTC. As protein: CASSPGLTFRGEQYF.

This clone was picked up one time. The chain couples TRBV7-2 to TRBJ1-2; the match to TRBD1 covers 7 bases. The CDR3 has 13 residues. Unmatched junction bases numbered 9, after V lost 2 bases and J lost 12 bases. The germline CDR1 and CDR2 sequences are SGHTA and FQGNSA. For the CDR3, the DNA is TGTGCCAGCAGCTTACCCGCTCGGACAGGCGACACCTTC. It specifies CASSLPARTGDTF.

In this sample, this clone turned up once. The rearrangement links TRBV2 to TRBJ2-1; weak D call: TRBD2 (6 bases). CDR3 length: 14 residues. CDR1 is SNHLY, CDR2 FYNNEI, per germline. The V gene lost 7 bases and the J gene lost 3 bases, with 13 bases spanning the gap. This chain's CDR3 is CASTGLQHYNEQFF. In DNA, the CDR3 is TGTGCCAGCACGGGACTCCAGCACTACAATGAGCAGTTCTTC.

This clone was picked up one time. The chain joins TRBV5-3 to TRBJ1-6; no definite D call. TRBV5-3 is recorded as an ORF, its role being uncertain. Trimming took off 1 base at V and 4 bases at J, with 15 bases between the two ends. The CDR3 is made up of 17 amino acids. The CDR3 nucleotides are TGTGCCAGAAGCTTGTACGGGCTGGCAAGATATAATTCACCCCTCCACTTT. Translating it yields CARSLYGLARYNSPLHF.

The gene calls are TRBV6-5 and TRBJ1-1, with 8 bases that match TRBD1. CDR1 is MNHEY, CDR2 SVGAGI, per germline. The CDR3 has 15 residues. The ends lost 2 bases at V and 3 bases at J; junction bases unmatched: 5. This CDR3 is CASSYDPGGYTEAFF. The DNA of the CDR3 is TGTGCCAGCAGTTACGATCCAGGGGGCTACACTGAAGCTTTCTTT.

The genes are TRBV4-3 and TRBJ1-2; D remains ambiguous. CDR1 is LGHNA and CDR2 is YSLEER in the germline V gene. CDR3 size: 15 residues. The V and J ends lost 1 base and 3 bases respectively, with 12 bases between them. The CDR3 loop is CASSQGGGADYGYTF. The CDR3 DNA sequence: TGCGCCAGCAGCCAAGGAGGAGGAGCTGACTATGGCTACACCTTC.

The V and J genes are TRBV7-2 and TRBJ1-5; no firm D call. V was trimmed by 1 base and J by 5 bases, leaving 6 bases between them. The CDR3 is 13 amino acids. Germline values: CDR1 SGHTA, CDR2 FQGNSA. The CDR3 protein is CASSLEMYQPQHF. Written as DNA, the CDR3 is TGTGCCAGCAGCTTAGAGATGTATCAGCCCCAGCATTTT. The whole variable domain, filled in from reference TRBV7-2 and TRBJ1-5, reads GAGVSQSPSNKVTEKGKDVELRCDPISGHTALYWYRQSLGQGLEFLIYFQGNSAPDKSGLPSDRFSAERTGGSVSTLTIQRTQQEDSAVYLCASSLEMYQPQHFGDGTRLSIL.

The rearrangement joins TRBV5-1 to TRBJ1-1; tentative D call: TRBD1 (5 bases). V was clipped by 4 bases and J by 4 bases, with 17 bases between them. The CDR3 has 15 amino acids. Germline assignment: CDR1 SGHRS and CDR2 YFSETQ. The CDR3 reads CASSPRTGEGTEAFF. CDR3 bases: TGCGCCAGCAGCCCAAGGACGGGGGAGGGCACTGAAGCTTTCTTT. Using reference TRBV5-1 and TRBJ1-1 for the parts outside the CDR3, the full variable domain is KAGVTQTPRYLIKTRGQQVTLSCSPISGHRSVSWYQQTPGQGLQFLFEYFSETQRNKGNFPGRFSGRQFSNSRSEMNVSTLELGDSALYLCASSPRTGEGTEAFFGQGTRLTVV.